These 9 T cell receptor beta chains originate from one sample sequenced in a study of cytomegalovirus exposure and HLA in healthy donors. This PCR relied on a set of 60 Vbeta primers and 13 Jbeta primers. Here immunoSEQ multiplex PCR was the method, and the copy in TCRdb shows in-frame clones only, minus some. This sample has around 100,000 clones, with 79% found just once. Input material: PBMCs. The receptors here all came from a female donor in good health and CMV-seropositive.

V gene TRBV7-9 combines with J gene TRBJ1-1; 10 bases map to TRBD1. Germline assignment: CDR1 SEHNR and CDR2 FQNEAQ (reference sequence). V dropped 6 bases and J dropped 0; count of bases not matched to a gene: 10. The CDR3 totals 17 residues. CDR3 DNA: TGTGCCAGCAGTTCCGGGACAGGGGCGATTTTGAACACTGAAGCTTTCTTT. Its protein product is CASSSGTGAILNTEAFF.

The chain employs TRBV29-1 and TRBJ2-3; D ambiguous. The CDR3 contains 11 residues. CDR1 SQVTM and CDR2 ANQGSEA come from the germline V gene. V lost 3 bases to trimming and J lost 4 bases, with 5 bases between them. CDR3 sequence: CSVDGADTQYF. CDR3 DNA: TGCAGCGTTGATGGAGCAGATACGCAGTATTTT.

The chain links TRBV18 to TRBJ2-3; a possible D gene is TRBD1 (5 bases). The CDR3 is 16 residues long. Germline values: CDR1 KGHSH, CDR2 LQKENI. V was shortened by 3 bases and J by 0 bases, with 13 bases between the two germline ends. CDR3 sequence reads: CASSPPGHKSTDTQYF. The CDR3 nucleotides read TGTGCCAGCTCACCCCCAGGGCACAAAAGCACAGATACGCAGTATTTT.

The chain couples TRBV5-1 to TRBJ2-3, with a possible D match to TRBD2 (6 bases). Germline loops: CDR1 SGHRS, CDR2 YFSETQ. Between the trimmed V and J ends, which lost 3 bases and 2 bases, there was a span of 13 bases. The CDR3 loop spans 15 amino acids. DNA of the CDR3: TGCGCCAGCAGCTCGGGGACTTATACCACAGATACGCAGTATTTT. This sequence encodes CASSSGTYTTDTQYF.

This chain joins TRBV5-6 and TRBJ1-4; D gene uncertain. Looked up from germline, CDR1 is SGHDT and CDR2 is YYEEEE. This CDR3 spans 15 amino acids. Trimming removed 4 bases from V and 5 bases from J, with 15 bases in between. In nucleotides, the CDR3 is TGTGCCAGCAGCAAGGGAGGCCTCAGGAATGAAAAACTGTTTTTT. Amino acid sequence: CASSKGGLRNEKLFF.

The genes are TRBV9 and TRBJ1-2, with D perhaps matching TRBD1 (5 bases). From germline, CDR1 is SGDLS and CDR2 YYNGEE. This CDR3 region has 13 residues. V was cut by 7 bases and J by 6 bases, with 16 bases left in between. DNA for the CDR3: TGTGCCAGCGTAGGCAGGGAGGTTAATGGCTACACCTTC. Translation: CASVGREVNGYTF.

For the CDR3, the DNA is TGTGCCAGTAGTATAATAACTTTGGGGGAGGCACACGAGCAGTACTTC. Translating gives CASSIITLGEAHEQYF. The chain employs TRBV19 and TRBJ2-7, with D possibly being TRBD2 (6 bases). The CDR3 is 16 residues long. Deletions cut 2 bases from V and 5 bases from J, with 19 bases between. The germline CDR1 and CDR2 sequences are LNHDA and SQIVND (reference sequence). Full variable domain (rest looked up from reference TRBV19 and TRBJ2-7): DGGITQSPKYLFRKEGQNVTLSCEQNLNHDAMYWYRQDPGQGLRLIYYSQIVNDFQKGDIAEGYSVSREKKESFPLTVTSAQKNPTAFYLCASSIITLGEAHEQYFGPGTRLTVT.

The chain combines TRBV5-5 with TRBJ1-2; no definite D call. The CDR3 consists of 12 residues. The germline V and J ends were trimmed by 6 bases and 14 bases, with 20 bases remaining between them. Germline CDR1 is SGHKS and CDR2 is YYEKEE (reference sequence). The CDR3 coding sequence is TGTGCCAGCACCTCCGGAGACTATGTGGGGACCTTC. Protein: CASTSGDYVGTF.

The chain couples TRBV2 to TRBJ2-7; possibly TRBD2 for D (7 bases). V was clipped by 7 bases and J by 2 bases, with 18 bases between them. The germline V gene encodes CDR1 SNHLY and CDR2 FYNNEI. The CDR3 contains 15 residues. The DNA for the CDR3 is TGTGCCAGCACCTGGGGGGGGCGGACCGCCTACGAGCAGTACTTC. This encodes CASTWGGRTAYEQYF.